These 19 T cell receptor beta chains were sequenced from one sample in a study of T cell responses to AZD1222 COVID-19 vaccine. Measured with immunoSEQ multiplex PCR; TCRdb has only the in-frame clones, and not every one. The sample lists approximately 150,000 clones; 80% to 90% were seen once. The sample was peripheral blood, taken on day 0 of AZD1222 vaccination. The origin of the receptors is an adult in good health.

As DNA, the CDR3 is TGTGCCAGCAGCTTAATTAAGTCGGTGGGCAGGGAGTACACTGAAGCTTTCTTT. Protein sequence: CASSLIKSVGREYTEAFF. The rearrangement uses TRBV13 and TRBJ1-1; maybe TRBD1 (5 bases). CDR3 length: 18 amino acids. The germline V gene has CDR1 PRHDT and CDR2 FYEKMQ (reference sequence). V gave up 2 bases and J gave up 3 bases, with 22 bases separating them.

V gene TRBV4-2 combines with J gene TRBJ1-5; possible D gene TRBD1, 6 bases. V lost 5 bases and J 4 bases, leaving 9 bases between the germline ends. The CDR3 runs to 13 residues. CDR1 is LGHNA, CDR2 YNFKEQ, per germline. CDR3 nucleotide sequence: TGTGCCAGCAGCACGGACAGAAATCAGCCCCAGCATTTT. Translating it yields CASSTDRNQPQHF.

The V gene is TRBV29-1, the J gene TRBJ2-5; 11 bases are shared with TRBD1. The junction had 11 bases not matched to a gene; V was cut back by 6 bases and J by 8 bases. Germline assignment: CDR1 SQVTM and CDR2 ANQGSEA. The CDR3 sequence is 14 residues long. Here the CDR3 reads CSVTGTGGPGTQYF. In DNA form, the CDR3 reads TGCAGCGTGACCGGGACAGGGGGTCCCGGCACCCAGTACTTC.

The chain couples TRBV3-1 (or the pseudogene TRBV3-2) to TRBJ1-1; D perhaps matches TRBD1 (5 bases). CDR1 is LGHDT and CDR2 is YNNKEL in the germline V gene (reference sequence). CDR3 length: 14 amino acids. The V end lost 4 bases, the J end lost 4 bases, and 13 bases lay between the germline ends. CDR3 sequence (DNA): TGTGCCAGCAGCCTCGTTCCTCAGGGCACTGAAGCTTTCTTT. Translated: CASSLVPQGTEAFF.

V gene TRBV20-1 combines with J gene TRBJ2-2; no firm D call. CDR3 length: 14 amino acids. V lost 3 bases, J lost 0 bases, and 8 bases lay in between. Germline V gene sequence: CDR1 DFQATT, CDR2 SNEGSKA (reference sequence). Here the CDR3 DNA reads TGCAGTGCTAGTGGGTTCGCGAACACCGGGGAGCTGTTTTTT. Protein product: CSASGFANTGELFF.

Note on this clone: An end of the junction does not agree with germline; a read error may underlie this. The chain couples TRBV6-2 or TRBV6-3 to TRBJ1-1; D unresolved. CDR1 MNHEY and CDR2 SVGEGT come from the germline V gene. The CDR3 runs 13 residues. CDR3 in amino acids: CASSYLYTTEAFF. The CDR3 nucleotides are TGTGCCAGCAGTTACTTATACACAACTGAAGCCTTCTTT.

The table lists this clone with a count of one. This chain joins TRBV6-5 and TRBJ2-7; a weak D match, TRBD2 (5 bases). In germline, CDR1 is MNHEY, CDR2 SVGAGI. The CDR3 length is 13 residues. The V end was cut by 6 bases, the J end by 5 bases, with 14 bases between. The CDR3 DNA follows: TGTGCCAGCAGCAACCGAGTGAGGGACGAGCAGTACTTC. Translation: CASSNRVRDEQYF.

V gene TRBV28 combines with J gene TRBJ1-2; D is uncertain. The CDR3 spans 13 residues. Trimming left V 4 bases short and J 3 bases short, with 9 bases between. Germline CDR1 reads MDHEN; CDR2 reads SYDVKM. CDR3 coding DNA: TGTGCCAGCAGTTCTTTAATGGACTATGGCTACACCTTC. This gives the protein CASSSLMDYGYTF.

This clone was seen once. The chain joins TRBV4-3 to TRBJ2-1; TRBD2 agrees at 11 bases. V gave up 5 bases and J gave up 3 bases; unmatched junction bases: 3. The CDR3 is made up of 15 amino acids. Germline values: CDR1 LGHNA, CDR2 YSLEER. The DNA of the CDR3 is TGCGCCAGCAGCGAGACTAGCGGGAACTACAATGAGCAGTTCTTC. Its protein product is CASSETSGNYNEQFF.

The CDR3 loop reads CASTGTEAFF. The CDR3, as DNA: TGTGCCAGTACCGGGACAGAAGCTTTCTTT. The genes are TRBV19 and TRBJ1-1; D possibly corresponds to TRBD1 (6 bases). CDR1 is LNHDA, CDR2 SQIVND, per germline (reference sequence). V lost 7 bases to trimming and J lost 8 bases, with 8 bases between them. The CDR3 has 10 residues.

This clone has a handful of counts. This chain joins TRBV7-2 and TRBJ2-7; D is perhaps TRBD2 (6 bases). CDR1 and CDR2 (germline): SGHTA, FQGNSA. The V end lost 6 bases, the J end lost 3 bases, and 18 bases lay between the germline ends. This CDR3 contains 15 residues. The CDR3 is CASRGVGGRRYEQYF. In DNA, the CDR3 is TGTGCCAGCAGGGGGGTCGGAGGGCGCCGCTACGAGCAGTACTTC.

The chain employs TRBV7-9 and TRBJ1-2; possibly TRBD1 for D (5 bases). Germline CDR1 reads SEHNR; CDR2 reads FQNEAQ (reference sequence). V was clipped by 10 bases and J by 13 bases, with 19 bases between them. There are 11 residues in the CDR3. As DNA, the CDR3 is TGTGCCACTCAGGCGGTTATTGGGGCCACCTTC. Amino acids: CATQAVIGATF.

The chain has TRBV5-1 and TRBJ1-2; D gene uncertain. In germline, CDR1 is SGHRS, CDR2 YFSETQ. The CDR3 runs 14 residues. V was shortened by 0 bases and J by 7 bases, with 13 bases between the two germline ends. As DNA, the CDR3 is TGCGCCAGCAGCTTGGGTTCGGAGGTCGGTGGCTACACCTTC. It translates to CASSLGSEVGGYTF.

The chain couples TRBV2 to TRBJ2-7, with D maybe TRBD2 (5 bases). The V end lost 5 bases, the J end lost 5 bases, and 10 bases lay between the germline ends. Germline CDR1 reads SNHLY; CDR2 reads FYNNEI. CDR3 size: 12 residues. CDR3 region: CASSPWRDEQYF. For the CDR3, the DNA is TGTGCCAGCAGTCCCTGGCGGGACGAGCAGTACTTC.

The count of this clone is one. The V gene is TRBV27, the J gene TRBJ1-3, with D perhaps matching TRBD1 (5 bases). This CDR3 has 14 amino acids. Germline-derived CDR1 and CDR2 are MNHEY and SMNVEV (reference sequence). V was cut by 5 bases and J by 0 bases, with 8 bases left in between. The CDR3 loop is CASSPGFSGNTIYF. For the CDR3, the DNA is TGTGCCAGCAGTCCAGGGTTCTCTGGAAACACCATATATTTT.

The genes are TRBV9 and TRBJ2-1, with 8 bases lining up with TRBD2. The CDR3 consists of 16 residues. The V segment lost 4 bases and the J segment 6 bases; nucleotides outside the gene matches: 12. Germline V gives CDR1 SGDLS, CDR2 YYNGEE. CDR3 protein: CASSSFGAGVSNEQFF. The CDR3 DNA reads as TGTGCCAGCAGCTCCTTTGGAGCGGGAGTTAGCAATGAGCAGTTCTTC.

The rearrangement joins TRBV9 to TRBJ2-6, with D perhaps matching TRBD2 (6 bases). The V end was cut by 6 bases, the J end by 4 bases, with 11 bases between. The CDR3 sequence is 14 residues long. Germline V lookup: CDR1 SGDLS, CDR2 YYNGEE. The CDR3 is CASMRGAGANVLTF. The CDR3, as DNA: TGTGCCAGCATGCGGGGCGCCGGGGCCAACGTCCTGACTTTC.

This clone was found once. One junction end does not reproduce the germline sequence, and a read error may be involved. The rearrangement links TRBV28 to TRBJ1-3; D is unclear. The CDR3 has 12 residues. CDR1 is MDHEN and CDR2 is SYDVKM in the germline V gene. CDR3 region: CASSLSGREMEF. CDR3 in DNA: TGTGCCAGCAGTTTATCCGGACGCGAGATGGAGTTT.

CDR3 region: CASSSDGWAYEQYF. For the CDR3, the DNA is TGTGCCAGCAGCTCGGACGGGTGGGCCTACGAGCAGTACTTC. The V call is TRBV5-5, the J call TRBJ2-7, with D unclear. CDR1 and CDR2 from the germline V gene are SGHKS and YYEKEE (reference sequence). The germline V and J ends were trimmed by 3 bases and 2 bases, with 12 bases remaining between them. There are 14 residues in the CDR3.